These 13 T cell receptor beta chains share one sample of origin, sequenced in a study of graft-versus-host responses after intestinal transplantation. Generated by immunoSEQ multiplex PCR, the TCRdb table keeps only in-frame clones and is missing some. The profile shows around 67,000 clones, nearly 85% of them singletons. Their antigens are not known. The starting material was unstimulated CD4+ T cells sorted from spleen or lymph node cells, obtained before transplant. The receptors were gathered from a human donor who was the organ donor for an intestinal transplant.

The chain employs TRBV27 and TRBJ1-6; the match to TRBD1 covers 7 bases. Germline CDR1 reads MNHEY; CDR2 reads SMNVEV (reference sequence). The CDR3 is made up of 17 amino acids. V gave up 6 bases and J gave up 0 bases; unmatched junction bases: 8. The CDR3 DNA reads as TGTGCCAGCAGGATACAGGGGCTTCGCTCCTATAATTCACCCCTCCACTTT. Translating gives CASRIQGLRSYNSPLHF.

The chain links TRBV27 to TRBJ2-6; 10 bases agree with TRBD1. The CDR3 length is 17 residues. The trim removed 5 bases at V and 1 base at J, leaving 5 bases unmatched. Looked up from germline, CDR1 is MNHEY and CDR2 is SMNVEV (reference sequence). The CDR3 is CASSPGTGVSGANVLTF. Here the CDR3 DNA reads TGTGCCAGCAGTCCCGGGACAGGGGTGTCTGGGGCCAACGTCCTGACTTTC.

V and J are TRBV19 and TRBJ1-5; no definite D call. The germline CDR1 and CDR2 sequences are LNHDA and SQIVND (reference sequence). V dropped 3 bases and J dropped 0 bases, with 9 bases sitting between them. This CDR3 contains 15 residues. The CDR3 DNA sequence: TGTGCCAGTAGTATCGAGGGCATTAGCAATCAGCCCCAGCATTTT. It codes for CASSIEGISNQPQHF.

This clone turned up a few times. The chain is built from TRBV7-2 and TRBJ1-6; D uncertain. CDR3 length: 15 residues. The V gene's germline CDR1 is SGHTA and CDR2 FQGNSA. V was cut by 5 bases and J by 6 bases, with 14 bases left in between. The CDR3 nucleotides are TGTGCCAGCAGCCCGTCCGCGGTAACTAATTCACCCCTCCACTTT. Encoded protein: CASSPSAVTNSPLHF.

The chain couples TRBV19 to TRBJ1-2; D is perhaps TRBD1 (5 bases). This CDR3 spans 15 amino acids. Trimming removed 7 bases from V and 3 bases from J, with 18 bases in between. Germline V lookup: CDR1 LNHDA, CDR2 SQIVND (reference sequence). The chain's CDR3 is CASIRDSLVDYGYTF. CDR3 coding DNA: TGTGCCAGTATCCGGGACTCCCTAGTGGACTATGGCTACACCTTC.

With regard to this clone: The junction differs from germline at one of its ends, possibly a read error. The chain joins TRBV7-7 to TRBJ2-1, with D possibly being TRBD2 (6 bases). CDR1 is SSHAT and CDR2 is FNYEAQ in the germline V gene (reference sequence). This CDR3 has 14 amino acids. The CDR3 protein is CASSLVFGGNEQFF. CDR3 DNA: TGTGCTAGCAGCTTAGTCTTCGGGGGCAATGAGCAGTTCTTC.

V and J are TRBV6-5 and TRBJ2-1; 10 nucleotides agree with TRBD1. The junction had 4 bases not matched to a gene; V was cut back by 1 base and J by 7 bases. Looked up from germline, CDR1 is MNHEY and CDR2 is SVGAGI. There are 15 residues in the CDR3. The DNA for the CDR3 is TGTGCCAGCAGTTACTTGGGACAGGGGCGGAATGAGCAGTTCTTC. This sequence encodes CASSYLGQGRNEQFF.

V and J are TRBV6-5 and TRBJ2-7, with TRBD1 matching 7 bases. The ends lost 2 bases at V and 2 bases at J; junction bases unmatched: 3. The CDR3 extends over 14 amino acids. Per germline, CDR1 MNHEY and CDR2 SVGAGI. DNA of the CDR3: TGTGCCAGCAGTTACGGGACAGCCGCCTACGAGCAGTACGTC. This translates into CASSYGTAAYEQYV.

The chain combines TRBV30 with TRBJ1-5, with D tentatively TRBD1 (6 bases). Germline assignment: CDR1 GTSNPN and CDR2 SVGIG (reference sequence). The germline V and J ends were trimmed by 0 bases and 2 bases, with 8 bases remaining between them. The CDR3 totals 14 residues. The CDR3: CAWSVGGGNQPQHF. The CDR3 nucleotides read TGTGCCTGGAGTGTAGGGGGGGGCAATCAGCCCCAGCATTTT.

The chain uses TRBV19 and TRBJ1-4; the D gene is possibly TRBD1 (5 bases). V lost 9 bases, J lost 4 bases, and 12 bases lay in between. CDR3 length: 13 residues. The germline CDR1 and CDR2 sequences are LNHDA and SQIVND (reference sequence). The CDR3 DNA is TGTGCCAGCGTGGGGGGAAGTAATGAAAAACTGTTTTTT. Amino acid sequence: CASVGGSNEKLFF.

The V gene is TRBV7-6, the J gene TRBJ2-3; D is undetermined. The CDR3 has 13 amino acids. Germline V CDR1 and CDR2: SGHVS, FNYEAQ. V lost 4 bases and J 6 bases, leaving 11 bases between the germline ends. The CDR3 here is CASSSPSSDTQYF. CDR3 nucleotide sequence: TGTGCCAGCAGCTCCCCTTCTTCTGATACGCAGTATTTT.

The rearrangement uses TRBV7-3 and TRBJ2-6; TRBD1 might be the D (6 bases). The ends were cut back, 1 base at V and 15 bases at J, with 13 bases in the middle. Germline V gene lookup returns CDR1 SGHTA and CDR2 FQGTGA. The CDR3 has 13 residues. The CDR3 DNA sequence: TGTGCCAGCAGCTTAAGGCCGGGACACCCCCTGACTTTC. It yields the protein CASSLRPGHPLTF.

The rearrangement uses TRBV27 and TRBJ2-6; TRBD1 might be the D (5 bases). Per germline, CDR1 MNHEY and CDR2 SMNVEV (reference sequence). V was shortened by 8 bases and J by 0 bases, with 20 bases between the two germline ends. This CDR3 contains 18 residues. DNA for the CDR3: TGTGCCAGCCCTAAAAAAGGCAGACAGCCCTCTGGGGCCAACGTCCTGACTTTC. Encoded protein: CASPKKGRQPSGANVLTF.